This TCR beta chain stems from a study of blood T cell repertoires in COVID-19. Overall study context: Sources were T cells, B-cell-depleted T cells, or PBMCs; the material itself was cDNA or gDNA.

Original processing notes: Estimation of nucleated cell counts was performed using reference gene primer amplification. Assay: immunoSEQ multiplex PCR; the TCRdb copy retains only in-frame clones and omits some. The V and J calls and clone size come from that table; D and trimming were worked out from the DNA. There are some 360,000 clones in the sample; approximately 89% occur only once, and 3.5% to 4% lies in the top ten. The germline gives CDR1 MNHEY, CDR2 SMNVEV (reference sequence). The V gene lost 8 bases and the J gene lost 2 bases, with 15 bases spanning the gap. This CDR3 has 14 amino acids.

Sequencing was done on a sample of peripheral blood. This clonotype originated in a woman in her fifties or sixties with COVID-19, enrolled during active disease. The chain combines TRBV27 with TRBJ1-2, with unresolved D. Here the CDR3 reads CASAMVPENYGYTF. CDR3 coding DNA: TGTGCCAGCGCTATGGTTCCCGAAAACTATGGCTACACCTTC.